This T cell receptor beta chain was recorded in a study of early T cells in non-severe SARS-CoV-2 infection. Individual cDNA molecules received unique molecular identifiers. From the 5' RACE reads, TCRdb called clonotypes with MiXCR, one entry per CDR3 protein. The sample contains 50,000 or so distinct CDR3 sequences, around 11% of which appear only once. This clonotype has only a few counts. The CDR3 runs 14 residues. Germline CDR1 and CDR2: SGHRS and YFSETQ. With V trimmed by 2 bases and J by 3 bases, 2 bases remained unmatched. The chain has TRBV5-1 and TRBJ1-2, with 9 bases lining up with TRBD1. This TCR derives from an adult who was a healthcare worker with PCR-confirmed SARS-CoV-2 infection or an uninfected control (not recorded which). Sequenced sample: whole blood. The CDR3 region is CASSLRTGDYGYTF. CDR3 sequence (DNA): TGCGCCAGCAGCTTAAGGACAGGGGACTATGGCTACACCTTC.